This T cell receptor beta chain was sequenced in a study of OX40 agonist ivuxolimab in advanced cancers. The overall study: Past anti-PD-1, anti-PD-L1 or anti-CTLA-4 therapy was accepted, and 30% to 50% had received some.

This CDR3 comprises 14 residues. Libraries were prepared by immunoSEQ multiplex PCR; TCRdb keeps only in-frame clonotypes and omits some of them. This table has about 61,000 clones, 83% appearing once. Patients with a history of autoimmune disease or on systemic immunosuppression were excluded. This receptor was identified in an adult with an advanced solid tumor such as melanoma, head and neck, liver or kidney cancer. The sample consisted of CD4+ or CD8+ T cells sorted from blood, taken in a trial of the OX40 agonist ivuxolimab. The chain links TRBV12-1 to TRBJ2-1; the tabulated D call, TRBD2, remains unverified against the DNA. TRBV12-1 is reported as a pseudogene. The CDR3 DNA reads TGTGCCAGCAGCTTTAGCGGGGGGGCCCATGAGCAGTTCTTC. It encodes CASSFSGGAHEQFF.